This T cell receptor beta chain comes out of a study of control samples from healthy donors and cancer patients. Sequencing used immunoSEQ multiplex PCR; TCRdb keeps in-frame clones, though not all of them. The sample lists roughly 130,000 clones; 70% to 90% were seen once. The sequence came from a man between 50 and 59 years old in good health. Sequenced: blood.

For the CDR3, the DNA is TGTGCCAGTAGTCTCGAGGGGGCGCGCTCCTACGAGCAGTACTTC. It codes for CASSLEGARSYEQYF. The chain joins TRBV19 to TRBJ2-7, with 7 bases identical to TRBD1. Trimming at V came to 5 bases and at J to 0 bases, leaving 7 bases not matched to a gene. This CDR3 is built from 15 residues. The V gene's germline CDR1 is LNHDA and CDR2 SQIVND (reference sequence). The full variable domain, completed using reference TRBV19 and TRBJ2-7, is DGGITQSPKYLFRKEGQNVTLSCEQNLNHDAMYWYRQDPGQGLRLIYYSQIVNDFQKGDIAEGYSVSREKKESFPLTVTSAQKNPTAFYLCASSLEGARSYEQYFGPGTRLTVT.